This T cell receptor (beta chain) was obtained from a study of blood T cells in healthy people across ages. The authors drew around 11 milliliters of peripheral blood from each donor. CDR1 SGHTA and CDR2 FQGNSA come from the germline V gene. The CDR3 extends over 15 amino acids. PCR was performed a second time for 7 to 11 cycles using a sample-barcoded 5' primer and a J-beta primer mix. TCRdb passed the 5' RACE reads through MiXCR, listing each CDR3 protein once. This sample yields 600,000 to 1,000,000 distinct CDR3 sequences, of which around a quarter are seen a single time; under 4.5% belongs to the top ten. This sample was also put to use in a study of T cells of mothers and their children.

The rearrangement joins TRBV7-2 to TRBJ2-1, with TRBD2 matching 7 bases. The end of the DNA is better explained by TRBJ2-7, so the J call may be wrong. The sequencing sample was made of blood. The sequence derives from a boy aged 5-17 years in good health. CDR3 residues: CASSLAAGTIDEQYF. CDR3 DNA: TGTGCCAGCAGCTTAGCTGCGGGGACTATTGACGAGCAGTACTTC.